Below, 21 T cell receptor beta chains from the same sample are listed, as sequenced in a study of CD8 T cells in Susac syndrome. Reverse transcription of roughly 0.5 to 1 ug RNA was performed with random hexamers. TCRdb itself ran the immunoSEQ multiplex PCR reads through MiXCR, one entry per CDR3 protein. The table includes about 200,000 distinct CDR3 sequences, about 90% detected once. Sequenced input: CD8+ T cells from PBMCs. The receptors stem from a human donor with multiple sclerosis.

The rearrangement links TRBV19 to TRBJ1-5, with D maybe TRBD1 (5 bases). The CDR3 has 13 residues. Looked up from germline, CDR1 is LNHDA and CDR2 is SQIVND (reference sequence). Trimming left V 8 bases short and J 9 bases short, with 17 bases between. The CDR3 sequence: CASGAGWGGPQHF. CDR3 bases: TGTGCCAGTGGGGCTGGTTGGGGAGGGCCCCAGCATTTT.

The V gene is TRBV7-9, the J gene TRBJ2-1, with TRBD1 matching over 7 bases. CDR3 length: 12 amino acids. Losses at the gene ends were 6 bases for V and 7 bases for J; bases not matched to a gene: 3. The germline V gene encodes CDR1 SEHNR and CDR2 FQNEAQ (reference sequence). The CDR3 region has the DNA TGTGCCAGCAGTTCACAGGGGAATGAGCAGTTCTTC. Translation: CASSSQGNEQFF.

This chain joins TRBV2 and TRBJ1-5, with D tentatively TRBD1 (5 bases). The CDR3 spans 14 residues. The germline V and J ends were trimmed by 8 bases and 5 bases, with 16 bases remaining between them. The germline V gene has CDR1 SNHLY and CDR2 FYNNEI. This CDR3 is CASGDHRPDQPQHF. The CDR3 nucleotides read TGTGCCAGCGGGGATCACAGGCCGGATCAGCCCCAGCATTTT.

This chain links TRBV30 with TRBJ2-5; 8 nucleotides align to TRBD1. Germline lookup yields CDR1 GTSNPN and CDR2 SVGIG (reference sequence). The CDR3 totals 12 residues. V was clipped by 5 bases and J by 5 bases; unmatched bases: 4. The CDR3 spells CAWGTGPETQYF. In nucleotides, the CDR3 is TGTGCCTGGGGGACAGGACCCGAGACCCAGTACTTC.

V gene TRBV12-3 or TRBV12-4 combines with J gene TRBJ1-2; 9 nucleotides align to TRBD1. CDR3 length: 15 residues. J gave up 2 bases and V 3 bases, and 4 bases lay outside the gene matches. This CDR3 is CASSFWDRENYGYTF. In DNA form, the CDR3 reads TGTGCCAGCAGTTTTTGGGACAGGGAAAACTATGGCTACACCTTC.

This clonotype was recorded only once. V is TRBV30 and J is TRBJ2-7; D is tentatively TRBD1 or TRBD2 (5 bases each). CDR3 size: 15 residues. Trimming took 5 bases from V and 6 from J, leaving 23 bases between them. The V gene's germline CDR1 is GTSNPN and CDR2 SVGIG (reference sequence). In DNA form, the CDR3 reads TGTGCCTGGCCTTTCCCCGGGACCCTCTGTCCCGAGCAGTACTTC. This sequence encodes CAWPFPGTLCPEQYF.

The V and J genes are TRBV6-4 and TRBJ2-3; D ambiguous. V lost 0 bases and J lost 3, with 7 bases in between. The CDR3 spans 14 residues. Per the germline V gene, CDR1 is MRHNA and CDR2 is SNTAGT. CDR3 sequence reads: CASSDSVGTDTQYF. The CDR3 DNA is TGTGCCAGCAGTGACTCAGTTGGGACAGATACGCAGTATTTT.

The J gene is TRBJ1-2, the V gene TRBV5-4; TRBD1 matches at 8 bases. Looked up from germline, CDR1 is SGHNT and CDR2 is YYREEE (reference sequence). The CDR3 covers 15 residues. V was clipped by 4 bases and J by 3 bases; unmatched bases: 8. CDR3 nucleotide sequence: TGTGCCAGCAGCCTAGGACAGGGTCCCTACTATGGCTACACCTTC. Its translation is CASSLGQGPYYGYTF. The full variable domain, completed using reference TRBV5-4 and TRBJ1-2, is ETGVTQSPTHLIKTRGQQVTLRCSSQSGHNTVSWYQQALGQGPQFIFQYYREEENGRGNFPPRFSGLQFPNYSSELNVNALELDDSALYLCASSLGQGPYYGYTFGSGTRLTVV.

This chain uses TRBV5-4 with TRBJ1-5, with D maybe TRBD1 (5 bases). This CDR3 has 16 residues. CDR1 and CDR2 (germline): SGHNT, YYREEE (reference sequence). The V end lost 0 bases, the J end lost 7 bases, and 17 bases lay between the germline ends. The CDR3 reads CASSLDGGGFNQPQHF. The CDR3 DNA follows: TGTGCCAGCAGCTTGGATGGGGGGGGGTTTAACCAGCCCCAGCATTTT.

CDR3 coding DNA: TGTGCCAGCAGCCCTTACGTGGGACGCTCCTACAATGAGCAGTTCTTC. Protein: CASSPYVGRSYNEQFF. The rearrangement uses TRBV12-3 or TRBV12-4 and TRBJ2-1; either TRBD1 or TRBD2 may fit D (5 bases each). V lost 6 bases and J 0 bases, leaving 15 bases between the germline ends. The CDR3 runs 16 residues.

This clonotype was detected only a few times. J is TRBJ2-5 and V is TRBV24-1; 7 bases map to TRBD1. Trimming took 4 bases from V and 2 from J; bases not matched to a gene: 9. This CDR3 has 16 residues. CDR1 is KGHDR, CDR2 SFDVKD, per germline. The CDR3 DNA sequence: TGTGCCACCAGTGACTCGGGACAGCTACCACAAGAGACCCAGTACTTC. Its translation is CATSDSGQLPQETQYF.

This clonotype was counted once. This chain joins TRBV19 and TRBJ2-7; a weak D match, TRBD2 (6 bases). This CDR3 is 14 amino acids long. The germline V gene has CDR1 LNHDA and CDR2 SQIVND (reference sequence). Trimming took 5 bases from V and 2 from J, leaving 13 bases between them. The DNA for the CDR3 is TGTGCCAGTAGTCCTGGTGCGGGGCCCTACGAGCAGTACTTC. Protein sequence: CASSPGAGPYEQYF.

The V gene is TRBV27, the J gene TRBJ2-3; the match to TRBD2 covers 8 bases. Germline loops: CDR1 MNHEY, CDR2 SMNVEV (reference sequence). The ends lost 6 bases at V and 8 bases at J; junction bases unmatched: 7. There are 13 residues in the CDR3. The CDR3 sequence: CASRTVGGGTQYF. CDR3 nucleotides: TGTGCCAGCAGAACTGTCGGGGGGGGTACGCAGTATTTT.

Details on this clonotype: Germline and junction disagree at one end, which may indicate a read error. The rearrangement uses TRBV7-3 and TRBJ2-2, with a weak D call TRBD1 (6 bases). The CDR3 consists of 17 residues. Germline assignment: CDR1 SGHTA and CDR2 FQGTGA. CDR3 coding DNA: TGTGCCAGCAGCTCCCCACACCGGGGACGGGACACCGAGGAGCTGTTTTTT. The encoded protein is CASSSPHRGRDTEELFF.

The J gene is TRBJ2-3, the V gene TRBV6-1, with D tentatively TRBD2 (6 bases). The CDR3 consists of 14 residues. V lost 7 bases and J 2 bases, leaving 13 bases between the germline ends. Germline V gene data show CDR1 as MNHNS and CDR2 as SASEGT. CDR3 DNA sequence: TGTGCCAGCACCCCGGCGGGGTACACAGATACGCAGTATTTT. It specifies CASTPAGYTDTQYF.

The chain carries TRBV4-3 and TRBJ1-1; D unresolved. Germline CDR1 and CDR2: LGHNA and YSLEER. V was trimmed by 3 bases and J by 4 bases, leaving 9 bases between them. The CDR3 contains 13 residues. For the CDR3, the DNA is TGCGCCAGCAGCCAGAAGGTTTTCACTGAAGCTTTCTTT. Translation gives CASSQKVFTEAFF.

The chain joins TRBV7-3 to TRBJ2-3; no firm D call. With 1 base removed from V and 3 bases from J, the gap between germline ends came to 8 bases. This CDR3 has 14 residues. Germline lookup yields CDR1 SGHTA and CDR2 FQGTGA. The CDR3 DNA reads TGTGCCAGCAGCTTAAGGTCTGGGACAGATACGCAGTATTTT. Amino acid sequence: CASSLRSGTDTQYF.

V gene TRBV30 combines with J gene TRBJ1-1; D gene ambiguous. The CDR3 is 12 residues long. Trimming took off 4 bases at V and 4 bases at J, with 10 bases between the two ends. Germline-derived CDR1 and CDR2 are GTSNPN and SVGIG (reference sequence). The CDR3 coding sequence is TGTGCCTGGAATCTTGGCGGCACTGAAGCTTTCTTT. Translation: CAWNLGGTEAFF.

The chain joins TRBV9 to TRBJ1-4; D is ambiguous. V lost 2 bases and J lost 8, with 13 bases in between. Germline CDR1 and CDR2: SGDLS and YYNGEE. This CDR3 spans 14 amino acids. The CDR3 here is CASSVSGRGEKLFF. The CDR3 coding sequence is TGTGCCAGCAGCGTCTCAGGCAGAGGCGAAAAACTGTTTTTT.

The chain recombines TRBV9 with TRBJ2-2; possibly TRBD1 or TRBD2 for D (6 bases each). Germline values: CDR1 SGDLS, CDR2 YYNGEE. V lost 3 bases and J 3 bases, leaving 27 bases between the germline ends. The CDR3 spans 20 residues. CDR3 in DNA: TGTGCCAGCAGCGCCCCCGCGACAGGAGGGCTTCTTAGCGACACCGGGGAGCTGTTTTTT. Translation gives CASSAPATGGLLSDTGELFF.

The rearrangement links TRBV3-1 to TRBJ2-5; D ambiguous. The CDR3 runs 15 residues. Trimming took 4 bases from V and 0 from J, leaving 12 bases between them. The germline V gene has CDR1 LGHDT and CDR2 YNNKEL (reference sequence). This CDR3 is CASSPPARDQETQYF. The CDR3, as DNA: TGTGCCAGCAGCCCCCCTGCTAGGGACCAAGAGACCCAGTACTTC.